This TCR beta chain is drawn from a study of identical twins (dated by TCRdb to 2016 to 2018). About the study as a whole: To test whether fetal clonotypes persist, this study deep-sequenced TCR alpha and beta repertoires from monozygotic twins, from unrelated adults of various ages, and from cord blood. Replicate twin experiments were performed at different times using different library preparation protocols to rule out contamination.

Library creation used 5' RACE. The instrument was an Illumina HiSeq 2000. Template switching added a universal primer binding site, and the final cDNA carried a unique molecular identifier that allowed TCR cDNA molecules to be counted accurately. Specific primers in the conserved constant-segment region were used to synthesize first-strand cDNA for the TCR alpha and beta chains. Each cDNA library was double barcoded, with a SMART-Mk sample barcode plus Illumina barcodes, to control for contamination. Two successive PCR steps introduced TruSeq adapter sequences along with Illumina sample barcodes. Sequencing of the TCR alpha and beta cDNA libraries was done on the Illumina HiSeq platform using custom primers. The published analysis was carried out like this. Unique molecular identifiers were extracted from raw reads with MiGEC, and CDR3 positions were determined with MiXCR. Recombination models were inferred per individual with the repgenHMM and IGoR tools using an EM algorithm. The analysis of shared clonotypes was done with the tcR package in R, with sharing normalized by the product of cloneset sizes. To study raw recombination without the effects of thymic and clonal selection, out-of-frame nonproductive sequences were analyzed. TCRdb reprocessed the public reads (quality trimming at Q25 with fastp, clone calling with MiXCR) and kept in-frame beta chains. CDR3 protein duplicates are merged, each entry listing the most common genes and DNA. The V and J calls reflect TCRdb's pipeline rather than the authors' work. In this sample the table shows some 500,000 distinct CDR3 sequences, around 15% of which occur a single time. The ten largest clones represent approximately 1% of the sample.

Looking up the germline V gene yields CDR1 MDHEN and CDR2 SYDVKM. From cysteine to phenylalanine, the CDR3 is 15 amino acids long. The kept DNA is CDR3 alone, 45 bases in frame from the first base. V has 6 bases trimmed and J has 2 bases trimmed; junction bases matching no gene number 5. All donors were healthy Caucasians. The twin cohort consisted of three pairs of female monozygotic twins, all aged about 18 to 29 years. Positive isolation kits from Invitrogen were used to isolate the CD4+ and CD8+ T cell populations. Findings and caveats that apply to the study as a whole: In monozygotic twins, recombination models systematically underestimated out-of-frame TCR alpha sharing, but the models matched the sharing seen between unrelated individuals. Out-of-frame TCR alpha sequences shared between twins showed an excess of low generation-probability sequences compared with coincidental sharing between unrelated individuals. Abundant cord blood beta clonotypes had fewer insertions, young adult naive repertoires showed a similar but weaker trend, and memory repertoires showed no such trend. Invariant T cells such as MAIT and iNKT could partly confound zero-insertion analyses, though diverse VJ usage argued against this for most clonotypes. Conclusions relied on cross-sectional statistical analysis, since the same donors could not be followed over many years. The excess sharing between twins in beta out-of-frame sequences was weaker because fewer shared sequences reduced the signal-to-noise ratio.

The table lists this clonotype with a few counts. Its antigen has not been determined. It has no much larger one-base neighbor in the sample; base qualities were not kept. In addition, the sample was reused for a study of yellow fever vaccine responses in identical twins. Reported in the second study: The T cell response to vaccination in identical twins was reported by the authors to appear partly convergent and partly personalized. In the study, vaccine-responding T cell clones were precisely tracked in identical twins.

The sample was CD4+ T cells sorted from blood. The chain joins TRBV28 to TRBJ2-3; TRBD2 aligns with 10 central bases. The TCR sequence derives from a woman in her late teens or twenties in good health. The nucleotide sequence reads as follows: TGTGCCAGCAGGATAGCGGGGGGCACCACAGATACGCAGTATTTT. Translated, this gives CASRIAGGTTDTQYF.